These 2 T cell receptor beta chains share one sample of origin, sequenced in a study of beta chain features in type 1 diabetes. Expressed TCRB transcripts were sequenced because the isolated RNA had all been reverse transcribed beforehand. Profiled with immunoSEQ multiplex PCR; TCRdb holds only in-frame clones, not every one. This table holds under 800,000 clones, roughly 16% found once. What was sequenced was naive CD4+ T cells from blood. All receptors come from a man in his late teens or twenties in good health.

This clone was counted only a few times. The chain is built from TRBV5-1 and TRBJ2-6; TRBD1 is a possible D gene (5 bases). In germline, CDR1 is SGHRS, CDR2 YFSETQ. The CDR3 consists of 17 residues. The V gene lost 6 bases and the J gene lost 2 bases, with 18 bases spanning the gap. The CDR3 here is CASTPGLTSTGANVLTF. CDR3 DNA sequence: TGCGCCAGCACTCCAGGGTTGACATCGACTGGGGCCAACGTCCTGACTTTC.

Notes on this clone: This sample includes further DNA sequences coding for the same CDR3. V is TRBV5-1 and J is TRBJ2-5, with D hard to call. CDR3 length: 11 amino acids. V lost 4 bases, J lost 2 bases, and 3 bases lay in between. Germline lookup yields CDR1 SGHRS and CDR2 YFSETQ. CDR3 coding DNA: TGCGCCAGCAGCAAACAAGAGACCCAGTACTTC. Amino acids: CASSKQETQYF. Using reference TRBV5-1 and TRBJ2-5 for the parts outside the CDR3, the full variable domain is KAGVTQTPRYLIKTRGQQVTLSCSPISGHRSVSWYQQTPGQGLQFLFEYFSETQRNKGNFPGRFSGRQFSNSRSEMNVSTLELGDSALYLCASSKQETQYFGPGTRLLVL.